The 10 T cell receptor beta chains given below trace back to one sample, sequenced in a study of T cell responses to AZD1222 COVID-19 vaccine. Profiling relied on immunoSEQ multiplex PCR, and the TCRdb table lists in-frame clones only, not all of them. The data show 95,000 to 110,000 clones, roughly 90% seen once. Sequencing used peripheral blood, obtained 28 days after the second AZD1222 dose. The receptors here all came from an adult who received the AZD1222 COVID-19 vaccine.

The chain couples TRBV13 to TRBJ2-7; 7 nucleotides agree with TRBD2. V shed 7 bases, J shed 7 bases, and the junction held 19 bases outside the gene matches. This CDR3 spans 16 amino acids. Per the germline V gene, CDR1 is PRHDT and CDR2 is FYEKMQ (reference sequence). The CDR3 DNA reads TGTGCCAGCACGCGAAACCGGGGCCTTCGAGCGGGGGAGCAGTACTTC. This translates into CASTRNRGLRAGEQYF. Based on the CDR3 plus reference TRBV13 and TRBJ2-7, the full variable domain is AAGVIQSPRHLIKEKRETATLKCYPIPRHDTVYWYQQGPGQDPQFLISFYEKMQSDKGSIPDRFSAQQFSDYHSELNMSSLELGDSALYFCASTRNRGLRAGEQYFGPGTRLTVT.

V gene TRBV5-8 combines with J gene TRBJ1-1; D unclear. CDR3 length: 15 amino acids. Germline V gene sequence: CDR1 SGHTS, CDR2 YDEGEE. V lost 2 bases, J lost 7 bases, and 18 bases lay in between. As DNA, the CDR3 is TGTGCCAGCAGCTTCCTCCAAGGACTGAAACTTGAAGCTTTCTTT. The encoded protein is CASSFLQGLKLEAFF.

The genes are TRBV2 and TRBJ1-1; 7 nucleotides match TRBD1. The V gene end was trimmed by 10 bases and the J gene end by 4 bases; junction bases not matched to a gene: 9. The CDR3 loop spans 13 amino acids. In germline, CDR1 is SNHLY, CDR2 FYNNEI. CDR3 sequence (DNA): TGTGCCACTGCGAGGGGGCGCGGCACTGAAGCTTTCTTT. Its translation is CATARGRGTEAFF.

This clone showed up just once. The V and J genes are TRBV14 and TRBJ1-1; no clear D. V lost 6 bases to trimming and J lost 4 bases, with 15 bases between them. The CDR3 consists of 14 residues. Germline CDR1 and CDR2: SGHDN and FVKESK. Written as DNA, the CDR3 is TGTGCCAGCAGTTCTCGGGCCTGGGGCACTGAAGCTTTCTTT. This encodes CASSSRAWGTEAFF.

Only one count was recorded for this clone. The chain combines TRBV5-1 with TRBJ1-1; D call uncertain. V was shortened by 3 bases and J by 6 bases, with 12 bases between the two germline ends. Germline-derived CDR1 and CDR2 are SGHRS and YFSETQ. The CDR3 is made up of 13 amino acids. CDR3 protein: CASSSVGGPEAFF. The CDR3, as DNA: TGCGCCAGCAGCTCGGTGGGCGGGCCTGAAGCTTTCTTT.

This clone was counted once. The J gene is TRBJ1-3, the V gene TRBV5-8; tentatively, D is TRBD1 (6 bases). Germline CDR1 and CDR2: SGHTS and YDEGEE. The CDR3 length is 14 residues. The V and J ends lost 3 bases and 4 bases respectively, with 11 bases between them. The CDR3 DNA sequence: TGTGCCAGCAGCTCGACTGGACAGGGAAACACCATATATTTT. It yields the protein CASSSTGQGNTIYF.

The chain has TRBV30 and TRBJ1-2, with D hard to call. Germline CDR1 and CDR2: GTSNPN and SVGIG (reference sequence). CDR3 size: 11 residues. The V end lost 4 bases, the J end lost 8 bases, and 11 bases lay between the germline ends. This chain's CDR3 is CAWTGQRGYTF. The CDR3 DNA reads as TGTGCCTGGACAGGTCAGCGGGGCTACACCTTC.

The chain couples TRBV11-2 to TRBJ2-7; the D gene is possibly TRBD1 (5 bases). CDR1 is SGHAT and CDR2 is FQNNGV in the germline V gene. The ends were cut back, 5 bases at V and 7 bases at J, with 12 bases in the middle. This CDR3 contains 12 residues. The CDR3 sequence: CASSPLGDEQYF. Here the CDR3 DNA reads TGTGCCAGCAGCCCGTTAGGGGATGAGCAGTACTTC.

The rearrangement links TRBV6-1 to TRBJ1-2; a weak D match, TRBD1 (5 bases). This CDR3 has 13 residues. V lost 2 bases to trimming and J lost 6 bases, with 10 bases between them. Germline assignment: CDR1 MNHNS and CDR2 SASEGT. The CDR3 DNA reads TGTGCCAGCAGTGAACGGCTAGGGGATGGCTACACCTTC. Its translation: CASSERLGDGYTF.

This clone occurred a few times. The J gene is TRBJ1-5, the V gene TRBV4-2, with D perhaps TRBD1 (6 bases). This CDR3 has 13 amino acids. Germline assignment: CDR1 LGHNA and CDR2 YNFKEQ. V was pared by 4 bases and J by 6 bases, with 10 bases between. The CDR3 sequence is CASSPGDGQPQHF. The CDR3 DNA reads TGTGCCAGCAGCCCAGGGGATGGTCAGCCCCAGCATTTT.